The rows below give T cell receptor beta chains drawn from one sample of a study of tumor-infiltrating lymphocytes in primary liver carcinoma. Each CDR3 protein is one row after TCRdb ran MiXCR on the multiplex PCR reads. The data contain about 99,000 distinct CDR3 sequences, about 70% of them singletons. The specimen sequenced was liver tumor tissue from sampling region 5. The source is a woman aged 60-75 years with primary liver carcinoma and hepatitis B virus infection. Each CDR3 is given with its conserved first and last residue.

v_call	cdr3_aa
TRBV11-3	CASSLPGGQETQYF
TRBV7-9	CACKFGPNEKLFF
TRBV11-3	CASSAGQGGLAGGFTEQFF
TRBV28	CASSSRTSETESTWELFF
TRBV5-4	CASSYGRAYEQYF
TRBV12-3/TRBV12-4	CASSFGTSGRAHGEQFF
TRBV4-3	CASSQGLSGIDYEQYF
TRBV11-3	CASSIDREQFF
TRBV28	CASTPQVASKNIQYF
TRBV29-1	CSISRDVEAFF
TRBV11-2	CASSSGLAGTGAHYF
TRBV6-5	CASSQNRANEQYF
TRBV11-3	CASNLGGTGSYEQYF
TRBV28	CASNLSGQGSYNEQFF
TRBV10-3	CVTRQDSHEQYF
TRBV4-1	CASGQKKGAHTQYF
TRBV6-1	CASSLALAGGRDTQYF
TRBV7-9	CASDSGSVPYNEQFF
TRBV5-6	CASSFRRGLTNVLTF
TRBV6-5	CASMTSGSRDTQYF
TRBV11-2	CASGLGGTHAGELFF
TRBV5-1	CASSLFGLAGVGSNEQFF
TRBV11-2	CVSSLNTIRALRYGYTF
TRBV6-2/TRBV6-3	CAITTRGTYIEQFF
TRBV11-2	CASSLRPGQRIYNEQFF
TRBV29-1	CSVEDWLAGSNTDSQYF
TRBV10-2	CASSESDFGGFTQHF
TRBV13	CASSLNRGYNSPLHF
TRBV5-1	CTSSEGLAGGLTDTQYF